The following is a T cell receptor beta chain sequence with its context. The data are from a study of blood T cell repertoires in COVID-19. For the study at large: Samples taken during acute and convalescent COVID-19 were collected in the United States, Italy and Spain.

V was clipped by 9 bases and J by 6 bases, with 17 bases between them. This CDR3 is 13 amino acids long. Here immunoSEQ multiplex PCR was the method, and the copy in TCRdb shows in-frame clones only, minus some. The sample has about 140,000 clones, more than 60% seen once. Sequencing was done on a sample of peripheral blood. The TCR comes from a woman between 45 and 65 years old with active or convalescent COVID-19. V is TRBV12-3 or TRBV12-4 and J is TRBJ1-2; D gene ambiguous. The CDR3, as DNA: TGTGCCAGACCACTGAGGCGAGCGGATGGCTACACCTTC. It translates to CARPLRRADGYTF.